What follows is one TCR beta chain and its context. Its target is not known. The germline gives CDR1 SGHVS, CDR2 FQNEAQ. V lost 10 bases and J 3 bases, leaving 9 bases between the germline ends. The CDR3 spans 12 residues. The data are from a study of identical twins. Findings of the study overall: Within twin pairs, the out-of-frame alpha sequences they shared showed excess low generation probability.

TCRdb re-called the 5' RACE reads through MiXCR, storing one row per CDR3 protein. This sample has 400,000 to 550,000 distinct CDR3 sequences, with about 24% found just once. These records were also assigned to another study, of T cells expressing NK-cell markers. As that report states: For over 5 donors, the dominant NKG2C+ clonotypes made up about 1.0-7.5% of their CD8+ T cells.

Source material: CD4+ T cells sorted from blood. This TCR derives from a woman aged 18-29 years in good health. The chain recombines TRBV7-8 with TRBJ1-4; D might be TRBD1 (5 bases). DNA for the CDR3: TGTGCCACCTCGGGGGCTAATGAAAAACTGTTTTTT. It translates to CATSGANEKLFF.